This T cell receptor beta chain originates from a study of post-analysis software for immune sequencing data. This clonotype was observed a handful of times. The TCR beta cDNA libraries contained unique molecular identifiers. MiXCR, applied by TCRdb to the PCR reads, yields one record per CDR3 protein. The sample comprises roughly 870,000 distinct CDR3 sequences, roughly 50% of which are singletons, and approximately 4.3% rests with the top ten. The TCR comes from a girl between 5 and 17 years old with multiple sclerosis. The specimen was blood.

CDR3 nucleotide sequence: TGTGCCAGCAGCCAAGGGGTCTTCGGACCCTCCTACGAGCAGTACTTC. Its translation: CASSQGVFGPSYEQYF. The V gene is TRBV3-1, the J gene TRBJ2-7; D is undetermined. Per the germline V gene, CDR1 is LGHDT and CDR2 is YNNKEL (reference sequence). The CDR3 loop spans 16 amino acids. V was cut by 1 base and J by 0 bases, with 13 bases left in between.